The 10 T cell receptor beta chains in this list originate from one sample, sequenced in a study of T cell responses to AZD1222 COVID-19 vaccine. Method: immunoSEQ multiplex PCR; TCRdb's copy keeps in-frame clones and lacks some. The sample shows about 110,000 clones, roughly 85% of them seen only once. The material was peripheral blood, obtained on day 0 of AZD1222 vaccination. These receptors were collected from an adult in good health.

Only one count was recorded for this clone. The genes are TRBV5-1 and TRBJ1-2; D uncertain. Deletions cut 4 bases from V and 4 bases from J, with 14 bases between. This CDR3 comprises 14 residues. CDR1 is SGHRS, CDR2 YFSETQ, per germline. The CDR3 reads CASSPDGFIYGYTF. DNA for the CDR3: TGCGCCAGCAGCCCGGATGGCTTTATCTATGGCTACACCTTC.

This clone has just one count. The V gene is TRBV29-1, the J gene TRBJ1-5; D unresolved. CDR1 SQVTM and CDR2 ANQGSEA come from the germline V gene. V lost 4 bases and J lost 1, with 2 bases in between. CDR3 length equals 11 residues. The CDR3 is CSVGSNQPQHF. The CDR3 DNA sequence: TGCAGCGTTGGGAGCAATCAGCCCCAGCATTTT.

Concerning this clone: Other DNA sequences from this sample encode an identical CDR3 as well. The J gene is TRBJ1-1, the V gene TRBV19; D is ambiguous. This CDR3 has 14 amino acids. Between the trimmed V and J ends, which lost 3 bases and 0 bases, there was a span of 8 bases. Germline CDR1 reads LNHDA; CDR2 reads SQIVND (reference sequence). The CDR3 sequence is CASSIPGLNTEAFF. CDR3 sequence (DNA): TGTGCCAGTAGTATCCCAGGTTTGAACACTGAAGCTTTCTTT.

The chain carries TRBV7-3 and TRBJ1-1, with D unresolved. Deletions cut 4 bases from V and 5 bases from J, with 14 bases between. This CDR3 region has 14 residues. CDR1 and CDR2 (germline): SGHTA, FQGTGA. The CDR3 DNA reads as TGTGCCAGCAGCTCGCCGGGTGCCCAGACTGAAGCTTTCTTT. It yields the protein CASSSPGAQTEAFF.

The chain couples TRBV7-2 to TRBJ2-7, with 8 positions matching TRBD1. J gave up 0 bases and V 5 bases, and 6 bases lay outside the gene matches. The CDR3 has 15 amino acids. Germline CDR1 and CDR2: SGHTA and FQGNSA. The CDR3 sequence is CASSQGQAYSYEQYF. For the CDR3, the DNA is TGTGCCAGCAGCCAGGGACAGGCCTACTCCTACGAGCAGTACTTC.

This sequence joins TRBV7-9 and TRBJ2-2; 10 bases are a match to TRBD2. Losses at the gene ends were 5 bases for V and 4 bases for J; bases not matched to a gene: 1. The CDR3 loop spans 14 amino acids. Germline CDR1 reads SEHNR; CDR2 reads FQNEAQ (reference sequence). DNA of the CDR3: TGTGCCAGCAGCGCTAGCGGGAGCACCGGGGAGCTGTTTTTT. Amino acid sequence: CASSASGSTGELFF.

The chain has TRBV7-2 and TRBJ2-7; 7 bases align to TRBD1. The CDR3 runs to 15 residues. Germline lookup yields CDR1 SGHTA and CDR2 FQGNSA. After removal of 5 bases from V and 3 bases from J, the junction contained 10 bases not matched to a gene. The CDR3 nucleotides are TGTGCCAGCAGCGTTGGGACAGCCAAGATCTACGAGCAGTACTTC. Translation gives CASSVGTAKIYEQYF.

The chain combines TRBV29-1 with TRBJ1-6, with 7 bases aligning to TRBD1. The germline V gene encodes CDR1 SQVTM and CDR2 ANQGSEA. The CDR3 extends over 14 amino acids. V lost 5 bases, J lost 10 bases, and 11 bases stayed unmatched. The DNA for the CDR3 is TGCAGCGTTCGTACCGGGACAGAATTGTCACCCCTCCACTTT. It translates to CSVRTGTELSPLHF.

This chain joins TRBV24-1 and TRBJ1-2; the D is unclear. Germline CDR1 is KGHDR and CDR2 is SFDVKD. The CDR3 is made up of 13 amino acids. The V gene lost 6 bases and the J gene lost 4 bases, with 11 bases spanning the gap. In DNA, the CDR3 is TGTGCCACCAGTACCGGCCAGCCCTATGGCTACACCTTC. Protein: CATSTGQPYGYTF.

The CDR3 nucleotides are TGTGCCAGCAGCTTGGGTAGCGGGGGGGCCATCGAGACCCAGTACTTC. Translating it yields CASSLGSGGAIETQYF. V usage is TRBV5-4 and J usage is TRBJ2-5; 11 bases line up with TRBD2. There are 16 residues in the CDR3. CDR1 and CDR2 from the germline V gene are SGHNT and YYREEE (reference sequence). Losses at the gene ends were 0 bases for V and 5 bases for J; bases not matched to a gene: 6.